This is a list of T cell receptor beta chains from one sample in a study of breast tumors, draining lymph nodes, adjacent tissues. TCRdb recomputed calls from the multiplex PCR reads with MiXCR, one row per CDR3 protein. The sample shows about 180,000 distinct CDR3 sequences, 33% of them seen only once. The sample was axillary lymph node tissue. The receptor set was obtained from a female donor with breast cancer. Some clones in this sample may be carry-over from other donors' samples. Both conserved end residues are part of each CDR3. Fields, in order: V gene, J gene, CDR3 protein.

TRBV5-8,TRBJ2-7,CASSLQGVTYEQYF
TRBV11-2,TRBJ2-5,CASSLGAGPQETQYF
TRBV28,TRBJ1-6,CASTLDGFSYNSPLHF
TRBV19,TRBJ1-2,CASSVYRGDYGYTF
TRBV19,TRBJ1-5,CASSILAQGGNQPQHF
TRBV20-1,TRBJ1-1,CSAREAPNTAEAFF
TRBV20-1,TRBJ2-7,CSAIPAYSRRDTGSSYEQYF
TRBV12-3/TRBV12-4,TRBJ2-3,CASSRTSGRSTDTQYF
TRBV14,TRBJ2-7,CASSKAGVTYEQSF
TRBV6-5,TRBJ2-5,CATRTAGGGTQYF
TRBV12-3/TRBV12-4,TRBJ1-5,CASSFDRFKDPKGQGRQPQHF
TRBV12-3/TRBV12-4,TRBJ1-6,CASSLHRTNSPLHF
TRBV5-1,TRBJ2-3,CASSLSGAWDTDTQYF
TRBV12-3/TRBV12-4,TRBJ1-4,CALSRAGGPAF
TRBV18,TRBJ2-5,CASSPYRDLYQETQYF
TRBV19,TRBJ1-3,CASSIPGSGNTIYF
TRBV20-1,TRBJ2-6,CSAPTGGWDTEAF